The present entry profiles one T cell receptor beta chain with its context. Its target is not known. In germline, CDR1 is DFQATT, CDR2 SNEGSKA (reference sequence). The CDR3 is 17 amino acids. After removal of 0 bases from V and 7 bases from J, the junction contained 12 bases not matched to a gene. Researchers collected 9.5 to 10 milliliters of peripheral blood from every single donor. The record originates from a study of blood T cells in healthy people across ages. Study findings and constraints: The authors considered diversity estimates from one million T cells to be underestimates. Across the age range, TCR beta diversity per million T cells fell in a roughly linear way. More naive CD4+ cells and higher diversity marked long-lived donors relative to aged donors.

A second PCR of 7 to 11 cycles used a sample-barcoded 5' primer and a J-beta primer mix. Each CDR3 protein is one row after TCRdb ran MiXCR on the 5' RACE reads. Altogether about 650,000 distinct CDR3 sequences are present, approximately 30% being singletons, with the ten largest covering less than 20%. Material for sequencing was blood. The clonotype originates from a woman of 80 years or more in good health. The rearrangement uses TRBV20-1 and TRBJ1-4; TRBD1 aligns across 9 bases. Written as DNA, the CDR3 is TGCAGTGCTAGAGATTATTTTGAGGAACAGGGGGCTGAAAAACTGTTTTTT. Translating it yields CSARDYFEEQGAEKLFF.